Presented here are 27 T cell receptor beta chains from one specimen sequenced in a study of OX40 agonist ivuxolimab in advanced cancers. The protocol was immunoSEQ multiplex PCR, while the TCRdb copy is restricted to in-frame clones and leaves out a portion. The sample lists 77,000 or so clones, roughly 88% seen once, with about 1.8% in the top ten. The sample consisted of CD4+ or CD8+ T cells sorted from blood, taken in a trial of the OX40 agonist ivuxolimab. The receptors derive from an adult with an advanced solid tumor such as melanoma, head and neck, liver or kidney cancer.

This rearrangement joins TRBV28 to TRBJ1-2; D is possibly TRBD1 (6 bases). Per the germline V gene, CDR1 is MDHEN and CDR2 is SYDVKM. This CDR3 contains 14 residues. V lost 8 bases and J 4 bases, leaving 17 bases between the germline ends. The DNA of the CDR3 is TGTGCCAGCCTCCGGGGGGGCGAGCTCTATGGCTACACCTTC. The encoded protein is CASLRGGELYGYTF.

As DNA, the CDR3 is TGTGCCAGCAGCCTCCGGGCGAACACCGGGGAGCTGTTTTTT. Amino acid sequence: CASSLRANTGELFF. The chain employs TRBV7-8 and TRBJ2-2; D ambiguous. The CDR3 is 14 amino acids. The germline gives CDR1 SGHVS, CDR2 FQNEAQ. V dropped 5 bases and J dropped 0 bases, with 7 bases sitting between them.

The chain is built from TRBV7-8 and TRBJ1-2; perhaps TRBD1 as D (5 bases). From germline, CDR1 is SGHVS and CDR2 FQNEAQ. Trimming took 0 bases from V and 0 from J, leaving 14 bases between them. CDR3 length: 17 residues. The chain's CDR3 is CASSLAPSGRTNYGYTF. The CDR3 DNA is TGTGCCAGCAGCTTAGCGCCCTCAGGGCGGACTAACTATGGCTACACCTTC.

This clone was recorded only once. The chain is built from TRBV12-5 and TRBJ1-2; D not resolved. Trimming removed 2 bases at V and 4 bases at J, with 11 bases between. This CDR3 comprises 14 residues. Germline V gene lookup returns CDR1 LGHNT and CDR2 FRNRAP. The CDR3 region has the DNA TGTGCTAGTGGTTTGTACGGATCCATCTATGGCTACACCTTC. Protein: CASGLYGSIYGYTF.

The chain uses TRBV7-6 and TRBJ2-1; 13 bases agree with TRBD2. The CDR3 is made up of 17 amino acids. CDR1 and CDR2 (germline): SGHVS, FNYEAQ. V gave up 5 bases and J gave up 0 bases; unmatched junction bases: 4. The CDR3 here is CASSKRTSGSSYNEQFF. CDR3 bases: TGTGCCAGCAGCAAACGGACTAGCGGGAGCTCCTACAATGAGCAGTTCTTC.

The CDR3 loop is CASSPQPGNSYEQYF. CDR3 sequence (DNA): TGTGCCAGCAGCCCCCAACCGGGCAACTCCTACGAGCAGTACTTC. The gene calls are TRBV7-2 and TRBJ2-7; D is unresolved. The CDR3 runs 15 residues. Between the trimmed V and J ends, which lost 5 bases and 0 bases, there was a span of 14 bases. In germline, CDR1 is SGHTA, CDR2 FQGNSA.

The rearrangement joins TRBV5-1 to TRBJ2-3; TRBD2 agrees at 10 bases. The CDR3 is made up of 15 amino acids. The V gene's germline CDR1 is SGHRS and CDR2 YFSETQ. Germline trimming cut 0 bases from V and 6 bases from J; bases unmatched to any gene: 4. As DNA, the CDR3 is TGCGCCAGCAGCTTGGGAGCTAGCGGGAGTGATACGCAGTATTTT. Translation gives CASSLGASGSDTQYF.

This clone was detected only once. The chain combines TRBV7-3 with TRBJ2-3, with D maybe TRBD1 (5 bases). Germline loops: CDR1 SGHTA, CDR2 FQGTGA. V lost 3 bases, J lost 2 bases, and 9 bases lay in between. The CDR3 consists of 14 residues. CDR3 loop: CASSFTGITDTQYF. The DNA for the CDR3 is TGTGCCAGCAGCTTTACAGGAATCACAGATACGCAGTATTTT. The variable domain in full, completed from reference TRBV7-3 and TRBJ2-3, reads GAGVSQTPSNKVTEKGKYVELRCDPISGHTALYWYRQSLGQGPEFLIYFQGTGAADDSGLPNDRFFAVRPEGSVSTLKIQRTERGDSAVYLCASSFTGITDTQYFGPGTRLTVL.

The rearrangement links TRBV5-6 to TRBJ2-2, with 7 nucleotides matching TRBD2. The CDR3 is 17 amino acids. Germline CDR1 and CDR2: SGHDT and YYEEEE. V shed 1 base and J 0 bases; nucleotides not matched to a gene: 6. The CDR3 loop is CASSLIPGLTNTGELFF. The CDR3 DNA reads as TGTGCCAGCAGCTTGATCCCGGGACTAACGAACACCGGGGAGCTGTTTTTT.

In this sample, this clone turned up once. The chain uses TRBV19 and TRBJ2-1; 12 nucleotides match TRBD2. This CDR3 has 15 amino acids. Germline assignment: CDR1 LNHDA and CDR2 SQIVND (reference sequence). Trimming at V came to 6 bases and at J to 3 bases, leaving 3 bases not matched to a gene. The CDR3 is CASRLAGGDYNEQFF. The DNA of the CDR3 is TGTGCCAGTAGGCTAGCGGGGGGGGACTACAATGAGCAGTTCTTC. Filled out from reference TRBV19 and TRBJ2-1, the complete variable domain reads DGGITQSPKYLFRKEGQNVTLSCEQNLNHDAMYWYRQDPGQGLRLIYYSQIVNDFQKGDIAEGYSVSREKKESFPLTVTSAQKNPTAFYLCASRLAGGDYNEQFFGPGTRLTVL.

This rearrangement joins TRBV12-5 to TRBJ2-7; D not resolved. CDR3 size: 11 residues. Germline V lookup: CDR1 LGHNT, CDR2 FRNRAP. Trimming shortened V by 8 bases and J by 3 bases, and 8 bases separated the two germline ends. The CDR3 reads CASSQNYEQYF. In DNA, the CDR3 is TGTGCTAGTTCCCAGAACTACGAGCAGTACTTC.

This rearrangement joins TRBV6-4 to TRBJ1-2, with D uncertain. CDR3 size: 11 residues. Germline assignment: CDR1 MRHNA and CDR2 SNTAGT. V lost 2 bases and J lost 8, with 6 bases in between. This CDR3 is CASSDGRGYTF. The CDR3 DNA sequence: TGTGCCAGCAGTGACGGGAGGGGCTACACCTTC.

The chain recombines TRBV7-2 with TRBJ2-7; TRBD1 matches 8 bases. This CDR3 region has 18 residues. Germline lookup yields CDR1 SGHTA and CDR2 FQGNSA. The V gene end was trimmed by 3 bases and the J gene end by 2 bases; junction bases not matched to a gene: 15. CDR3 protein: CASSLQGATSLTPYEQYF. The CDR3 nucleotides are TGTGCCAGCAGCTTGCAGGGGGCTACTAGCCTAACACCCTACGAGCAGTACTTC.

The V gene is TRBV5-6, the J gene TRBJ2-1, with D tentatively TRBD1 (5 bases). The germline V gene has CDR1 SGHDT and CDR2 YYEEEE. The CDR3 consists of 14 residues. Trimming cost V 0 bases and J 8 bases, with 12 bases left between them. The CDR3 protein is CASSLDRKMDEQFF. CDR3 coding DNA: TGTGCCAGCAGCTTGGACAGGAAGATGGATGAGCAGTTCTTC.

The chain is built from TRBV7-9 and TRBJ2-1, with 9 bases matching TRBD1. Germline trimming cut 5 bases from V and 7 bases from J; bases unmatched to any gene: 9. The germline gives CDR1 SEHNR, CDR2 FQNEAQ (reference sequence). The CDR3 spans 15 residues. CDR3 DNA: TGTGCCAGCAGCCCCCAAAGCGACAGGGGGAATGAGCAGTTCTTC. Its translation: CASSPQSDRGNEQFF.

V usage is TRBV7-2 and J usage is TRBJ2-2; 8 bases match TRBD2. V lost 1 base to trimming and J lost 7 bases; unmatched junction nucleotides: 5. The CDR3 consists of 15 residues. Germline CDR1 is SGHTA and CDR2 is FQGNSA. CDR3 nucleotides: TGTGCCAGCAGCTTAGATTCAGCGGGAGTCGGGGAGCTGTTTTTT. It encodes CASSLDSAGVGELFF.

This rearrangement joins TRBV18 to TRBJ1-5; D unresolved. Germline assignment: CDR1 KGHSH and CDR2 LQKENI. CDR3 length equals 13 residues. V lost 3 bases and J 7 bases, leaving 10 bases between the germline ends. CDR3 protein: CASSPDQNQPQHF. The CDR3 region has the DNA TGTGCCAGCTCACCTGACCAGAACCAGCCCCAGCATTTT.

This clone was counted a single time. The chain recombines TRBV5-1 with TRBJ1-1; 7 nucleotides line up with TRBD1. The germline CDR1 and CDR2 sequences are SGHRS and YFSETQ. The trim removed 0 bases at V and 0 bases at J, leaving 5 bases unmatched. The CDR3 length is 16 residues. CDR3 DNA sequence: TGCGCCAGCAGCTTGGGAACGGGACAGATGAACACTGAAGCTTTCTTT. Its translation is CASSLGTGQMNTEAFF. Complete variable domain (other parts from reference TRBV5-1 and TRBJ1-1): KAGVTQTPRYLIKTRGQQVTLSCSPISGHRSVSWYQQTPGQGLQFLFEYFSETQRNKGNFPGRFSGRQFSNSRSEMNVSTLELGDSALYLCASSLGTGQMNTEAFFGQGTRLTVV.

The CDR3 region is CASRPGTAIYGYTF. DNA of the CDR3: TGTGCCAGCAGGCCAGGGACAGCCATCTATGGCTACACCTTC. The rearrangement links TRBV28 to TRBJ1-2; 7 positions match TRBD1. Per germline, CDR1 MDHEN and CDR2 SYDVKM. The CDR3 sequence is 14 residues long. After removal of 6 bases from V and 4 bases from J, the junction contained 8 bases not matched to a gene.

The chain recombines TRBV2 with TRBJ1-4; TRBD1 matches 8 bases. Trimming cost V 5 bases and J 4 bases; bases outside gene matches: 9. Germline V gives CDR1 SNHLY, CDR2 FYNNEI. The CDR3 contains 16 residues. The CDR3 nucleotides read TGTGCCAGCAGTATTGGACAGGGTAGTTTTAATGAAAAACTGTTTTTT. It yields the protein CASSIGQGSFNEKLFF.

Only a few counts were recorded for this clone. The V call is TRBV6-1, the J call TRBJ1-1, with a weak D call TRBD1 (5 bases). V was clipped by 11 bases and J by 0 bases, with 16 bases between them. CDR1 and CDR2 from the germline V gene are MNHNS and SASEGT. This CDR3 has 14 amino acids. CDR3 loop: CAAVVGPMNTEAFF. The CDR3 DNA follows: TGTGCCGCCGTGGTGGGGCCTATGAACACTGAAGCTTTCTTT.

This chain connects TRBV18 to TRBJ2-4; 7 positions match TRBD1. V gave up 3 bases and J gave up 3 bases; unmatched junction bases: 2. Germline V gives CDR1 KGHSH, CDR2 LQKENI. The CDR3 is 14 amino acids. This CDR3 is CASSPGTDKNIQYF. The CDR3 region has the DNA TGTGCCAGCTCACCCGGGACAGACAAAAACATTCAGTACTTC.

The J gene is TRBJ2-2, the V gene TRBV10-1; TRBD1 matches 7 bases. CDR1 is WNHNN and CDR2 is SYGVQD in the germline V gene (reference sequence). V lost 5 bases and J lost 6; bases outside the gene matches: 3. The CDR3 loop spans 13 amino acids. The CDR3 sequence is CASSSTGAGELFF. CDR3 DNA sequence: TGCGCCAGCAGTAGTACAGGGGCCGGGGAGCTGTTTTTT.

The count of this clone is one. The chain joins TRBV5-1 to TRBJ2-6, with TRBD1 matching over 7 bases. The J segment lost 4 bases and the V segment lost 3 bases, leaving 10 bases of the junction unmatched. The CDR3 spans 17 residues. Per the germline V gene, CDR1 is SGHRS and CDR2 is YFSETQ. The chain's CDR3 is CASSSGGNGEGANVLTF. The CDR3 DNA reads TGCGCCAGCAGCTCAGGGGGAAATGGGGAAGGGGCCAACGTCCTGACTTTC. The full variable domain, its missing parts supplied by reference TRBV5-1 and TRBJ2-6, is KAGVTQTPRYLIKTRGQQVTLSCSPISGHRSVSWYQQTPGQGLQFLFEYFSETQRNKGNFPGRFSGRQFSNSRSEMNVSTLELGDSALYLCASSSGGNGEGANVLTFGAGSRLTVL.

This CDR3 is CASSLRGGHNTDTQYF. CDR3 sequence (DNA): TGCGCCAGCAGCTTGCGGGGGGGCCATAATACAGATACGCAGTATTTT. The chain couples TRBV5-1 to TRBJ2-3, with 8 bases lining up with TRBD2. The trim removed 1 base at V and 3 bases at J, leaving 7 bases unmatched. Germline lookup yields CDR1 SGHRS and CDR2 YFSETQ. The CDR3 totals 16 residues.

The CDR3 reads CASRQGQVYEQYF. The CDR3 bases are TGTGCCAGCAGACAGGGACAGGTCTACGAGCAGTACTTC. The V call is TRBV6-6, the J call TRBJ2-7, with 8 bases identical to TRBD1. The V segment lost 6 bases and the J segment 3 bases; nucleotides outside the gene matches: 4. This CDR3 comprises 13 residues. The V gene's germline CDR1 is MNHNY and CDR2 SVGAGI (reference sequence).

The chain recombines TRBV25-1 with TRBJ1-6; D remains ambiguous. The CDR3 contains 13 residues. Germline V gene data show CDR1 as MGHDK and CDR2 as SYGVNS. V was clipped by 5 bases and J by 4 bases, with 6 bases between them. The CDR3 protein is CASSHGYNSPLHF. CDR3 bases: TGTGCCAGCAGTCATGGGTATAATTCACCCCTCCACTTT.